This T cell receptor (beta chain) was sequenced in a study of identical twins. The CDR3 runs to 14 residues. The germline V and J ends were trimmed by 6 bases and 4 bases, with 14 bases remaining between them. In germline, CDR1 is SGHKS, CDR2 YYEKEE (reference sequence). In TCRdb, the 5' RACE reads were re-called with MiXCR into one record per CDR3 protein. There are some 570,000 distinct CDR3 sequences in the sample; about a fifth occur only once, and 0.48% lies in the top ten. These data also featured in a second study, about yellow fever vaccine responses in identical twins.

The sample consisted of CD4+ T cells sorted from blood. The gene calls are TRBV5-5 and TRBJ2-1; D is tentatively TRBD1 or TRBD2 (7 bases each). The sequence came from a woman younger than 30 in good health. The CDR3 sequence is CASNPGGLYNEQFF. The CDR3, as DNA: TGTGCCAGCAATCCAGGGGGACTATACAATGAGCAGTTCTTC.